This T cell receptor (beta chain) was recovered during a study of blood T cells in healthy people across ages. Combining a sample-barcoded 5' primer with a J-beta primer mix, a second PCR ran for 7 to 11 cycles. TCRdb re-called the 5' RACE reads with MiXCR, one entry per CDR3 protein. Among 1.8 million or so distinct CDR3 sequences listed, about 39% were seen once. Donors each provided roughly 9.6 milliliters of peripheral blood. Germline-derived CDR1 and CDR2 are SQVTM and ANQGSEA. The CDR3 contains 14 residues. Trimming removed 8 bases from V and 4 bases from J; junction bases left unmatched: 13. The receptor's source is a human donor in good health. Input material: blood. V is TRBV29-1 and J is TRBJ1-2; 7 bases line up with TRBD1. The CDR3 nucleotides are TGCAGCACAAGTGGCGGGGACAGTCCCTATGGCTACACCTTC. Protein sequence: CSTSGGDSPYGYTF.